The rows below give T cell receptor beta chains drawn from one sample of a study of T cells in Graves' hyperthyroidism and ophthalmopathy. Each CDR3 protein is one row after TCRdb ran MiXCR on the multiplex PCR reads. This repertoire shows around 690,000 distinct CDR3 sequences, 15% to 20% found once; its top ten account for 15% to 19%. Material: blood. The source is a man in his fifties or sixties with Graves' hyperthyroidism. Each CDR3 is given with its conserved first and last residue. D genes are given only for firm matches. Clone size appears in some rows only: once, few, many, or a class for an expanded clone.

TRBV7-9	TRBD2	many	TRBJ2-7	TGTGCCAGCAGCCGAGCGGGAGTTGCCTACGAGCAGTACTTC	CASSRAGVAYEQYF
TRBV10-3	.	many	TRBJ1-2	TGTGCCATCAGTGAGGGGCAGGGAGGAAGCTATGGCTACACCTTC	CAISEGQGGSYGYTF
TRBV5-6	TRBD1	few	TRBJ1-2	TGTGCCAGCAGCCTGGACAGGGGGCGAGTAATTGATGGCTACACCTTC	CASSLDRGRVIDGYTF
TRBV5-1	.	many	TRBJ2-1	TGCGCCAGCAGCCGGACCAGCACGGAGAATGAGCAGTTCTTC	CASSRTSTENEQFF
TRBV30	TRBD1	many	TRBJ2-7	TGTGCCTGGAGTGGGGGGGACAGGGTAGGCGAGCAGTACTTC	CAWSGGDRVGEQYF
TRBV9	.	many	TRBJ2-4	TGTGCCAGCAGCCCCCGCTCTAGCATCGCCAAAAACATTCAGTACTTC	CASSPRSSIAKNIQYF
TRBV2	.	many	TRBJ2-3	TGTGCCAGCAGTGAGGGTGGCTCCACAGATACGCAGTATTTT	CASSEGGSTDTQYF
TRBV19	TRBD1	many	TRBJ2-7	TGTGCCAGTAGCGACAGGGGAAATTTCTACGAGCAGTACTTC	CASSDRGNFYEQYF
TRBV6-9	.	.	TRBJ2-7	TGTGCCAGCAGTCACTTCGACCCTGCGGCCGGCTACGAGCAGTACTTC	CASSHFDPAAGYEQYF
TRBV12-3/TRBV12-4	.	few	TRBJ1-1	TGTGTTGGGCCCCCAAGCCCTGAAGCTTTCTTT	CVGPPSPEAFF
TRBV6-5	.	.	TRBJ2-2	TGTGCCAGCAGTTACTCATTTGGGATCGGGGAGCTGTTTTTT	CASSYSFGIGELFF
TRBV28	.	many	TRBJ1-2	TGTGCCAGCTCTCGGGAGGGGACCTGGGTCTATGGCTACACCTTC	CASSREGTWVYGYTF
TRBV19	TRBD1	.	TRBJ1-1	TGTGCCAGTAGTGACAGGGGGCGGACGAACACTGAAGCTTTCTTT	CASSDRGRTNTEAFF
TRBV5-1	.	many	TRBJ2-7	TGCGCCAGCAGCTTGCAGGGGCAGGGCAACGAGCAGTACTTC	CASSLQGQGNEQYF
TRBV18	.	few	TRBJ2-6	TGTGCCAGCCGTACCTCGTCGGGGGCCAACGTCCTGACTTTC	CASRTSSGANVLTF
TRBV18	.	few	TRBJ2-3	TGTGCCAGCTCACCACCGAGGGTAGCGGCGACAGATACGCAGTATTTT	CASSPPRVAATDTQYF
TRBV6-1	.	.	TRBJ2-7	TGTGCCAGCAGTCGGGACACCTCCTACGAGCAGTACTTC	CASSRDTSYEQYF
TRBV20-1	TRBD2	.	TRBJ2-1	TGCAGTCCCGGCGGACTAGCGGGGACGGGTGAGCAGTTCTTC	CSPGGLAGTGEQFF
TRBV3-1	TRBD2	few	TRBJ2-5	TGTGCCAGCAGCCCAGTAGCGGGAGGGCGAGAGACCCAGTACTTC	CASSPVAGGRETQYF
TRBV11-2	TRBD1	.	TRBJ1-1	TGTGCCAGCAGCCGACAGGGCCAATACACTGAAGCTTTCTTT	CASSRQGQYTEAFF
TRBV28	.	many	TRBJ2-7	TGTGCCAGCCGATCGGGACGGGGACCCTACGAGCAGTACTTC	CASRSGRGPYEQYF
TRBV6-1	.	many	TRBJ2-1	TGTGCCAGCAGAACAAGCGGCAGAGGTTCCGATGAGCAGTTCTTC	CASRTSGRGSDEQFF
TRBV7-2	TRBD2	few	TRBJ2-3	TGTGCCAGCAGCTCACGGGAGGGAAGGACAGATACGCAGTATTTT	CASSSREGRTDTQYF
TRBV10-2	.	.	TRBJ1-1	TGCGCCAGCAGTGAACAACAGGTTCTGAACACTGAAGCTTTCTTT	CASSEQQVLNTEAFF
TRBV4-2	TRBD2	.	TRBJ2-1	TGTGCCAGCAGCCCCTCCAGCGGGGTATTGAATGAGCAGTTCTTC	CASSPSSGVLNEQFF
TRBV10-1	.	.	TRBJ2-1	TGCGCCAGCAGTGACCCATTGACGGAGGCCTACAATGAGCAGTTCTTC	CASSDPLTEAYNEQFF
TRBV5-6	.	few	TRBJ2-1	TGTGCCAGCAGCTTGGTGTGGTCCTACAGTGAGCAGTTCTTC	CASSLVWSYSEQFF
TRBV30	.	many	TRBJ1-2	TGTGCCTGGGATCCTGGGACTAACTATGGCTACACCTTC	CAWDPGTNYGYTF
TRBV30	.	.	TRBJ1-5	TGTGCCTGGAGGCAGTCCGTCAGTCAGCCCCAGCATTTT	CAWRQSVSQPQHF
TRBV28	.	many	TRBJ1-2	TGTGCCAGCAGTTCCAGGGAGTTCTATGGCTACACCTTC	CASSSREFYGYTF
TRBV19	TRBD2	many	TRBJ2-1	TGTGCCAGTAGTCCCCGGGGAGGGTTAAATGAGCAGTTCTTC	CASSPRGGLNEQFF
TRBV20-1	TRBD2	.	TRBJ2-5	TGCAGTGCAAAACTGGGACTAGCGGGAGGGATGCAAGAGACCCAGTACTTC	CSAKLGLAGGMQETQYF
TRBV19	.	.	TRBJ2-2	TGTGCCAGCATTAACTATTACACCGGGGAGCTGTTTTTT	CASINYYTGELFF
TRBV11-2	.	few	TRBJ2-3	TGTGCCAGCAGCTTAGGCACGGGCACAGATCCGCAGTATTTT	CASSLGTGTDPQYF
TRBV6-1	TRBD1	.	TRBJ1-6	TGTGCCAGCGGTATTTACAGGGGGAGTTTTTCACCCCTCCACTTT	CASGIYRGSFSPLHF
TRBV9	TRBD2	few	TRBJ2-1	TGTGCCAGCAGCGGGGGGGGGAACAATGAGCAGTTCTTC	CASSGGGNNEQFF
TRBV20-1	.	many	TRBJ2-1	TGCAGTCCAAGACAGAGCTCCTACAATGAGCAGTTCTTC	CSPRQSSYNEQFF
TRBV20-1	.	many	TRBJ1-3	TGCAGTGCTGTAGGGGCAGGGAAGACTGGAAACACCATATATTTT	CSAVGAGKTGNTIYF
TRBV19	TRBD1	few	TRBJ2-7	TGTGCCAGTAGTCCACCCACAGGGACAGGGATGAACTACGAGCAGTACTTC	CASSPPTGTGMNYEQYF
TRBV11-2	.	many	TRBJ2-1	TGTGCCAGCAGCCCGGGACGCGTAGTCTGGGAGCAGTTCTTC	CASSPGRVVWEQFF
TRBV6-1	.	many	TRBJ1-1	TGTGCCAGCAGTGATGGTGGAACTGAAGCTTTCTTT	CASSDGGTEAFF
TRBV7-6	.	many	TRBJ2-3	TGTGCCAGCAGTCGGGGAGGTTCCGATACGCAGTATTTT	CASSRGGSDTQYF
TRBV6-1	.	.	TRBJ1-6	TGTGCCAGCAGTATCGAGGACACCTATAATTCACCCCTCCACTTT	CASSIEDTYNSPLHF
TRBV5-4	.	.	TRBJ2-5	TGTGCCAGCAGCTTCCTCCGGGACACCCAAGAGACCCAGTACTTC	CASSFLRDTQETQYF
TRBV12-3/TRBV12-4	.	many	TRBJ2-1	TGTGCCAGCAGTTTAAGTGGCTACCATTTCTACAATGAGCAGTTCTTC	CASSLSGYHFYNEQFF
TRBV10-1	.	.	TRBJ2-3	TGCGCCAGCAGTGAATGGACAGTCACAGATACGCAGTATTTT	CASSEWTVTDTQYF
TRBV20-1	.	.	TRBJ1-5	TGCAGTGCTAGAAGTGGGGGCGGTCAGCCCCAGCATTTT	CSARSGGGQPQHF
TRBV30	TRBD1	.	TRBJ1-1	TGTGCCTGGAGTGCTCGACCGGGACAGGGCAACACTGAAGCTTTCTTT	CAWSARPGQGNTEAFF
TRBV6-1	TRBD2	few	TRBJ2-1	TGTGCCACCCAGGGACTAGCGGGTTACAATGAGCAGTTCTTC	CATQGLAGYNEQFF
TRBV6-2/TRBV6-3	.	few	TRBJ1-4	TGTGCCAGCAGTTACTCGAGGAGCACTAATGAAAAACTGTTTTTT	CASSYSRSTNEKLFF
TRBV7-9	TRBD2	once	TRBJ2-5	TGTGCCAGCAGGCCCACTAGCGGGAGGGCCCAGTACTTC	CASRPTSGRAQYF
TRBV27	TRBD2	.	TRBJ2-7	TGTGCCAGCAGTCCTACTAGCGGGCTCTACGAGCAGTACTTC	CASSPTSGLYEQYF